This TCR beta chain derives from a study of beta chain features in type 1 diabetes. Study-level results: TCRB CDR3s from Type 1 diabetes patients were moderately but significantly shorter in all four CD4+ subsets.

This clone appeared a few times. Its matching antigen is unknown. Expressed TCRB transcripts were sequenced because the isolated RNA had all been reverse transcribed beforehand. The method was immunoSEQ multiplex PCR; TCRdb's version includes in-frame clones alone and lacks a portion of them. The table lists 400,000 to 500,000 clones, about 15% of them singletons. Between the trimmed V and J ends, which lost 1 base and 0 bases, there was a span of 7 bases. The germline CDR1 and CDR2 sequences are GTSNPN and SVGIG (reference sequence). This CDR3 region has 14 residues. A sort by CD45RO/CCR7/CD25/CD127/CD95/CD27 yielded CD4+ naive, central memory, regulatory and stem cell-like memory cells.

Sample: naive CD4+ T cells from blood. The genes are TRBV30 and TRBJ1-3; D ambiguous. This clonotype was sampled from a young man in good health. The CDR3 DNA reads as TGTGCCTGGAGTGCCCGACACTCTGGAAACACCATATATTTT. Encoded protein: CAWSARHSGNTIYF.